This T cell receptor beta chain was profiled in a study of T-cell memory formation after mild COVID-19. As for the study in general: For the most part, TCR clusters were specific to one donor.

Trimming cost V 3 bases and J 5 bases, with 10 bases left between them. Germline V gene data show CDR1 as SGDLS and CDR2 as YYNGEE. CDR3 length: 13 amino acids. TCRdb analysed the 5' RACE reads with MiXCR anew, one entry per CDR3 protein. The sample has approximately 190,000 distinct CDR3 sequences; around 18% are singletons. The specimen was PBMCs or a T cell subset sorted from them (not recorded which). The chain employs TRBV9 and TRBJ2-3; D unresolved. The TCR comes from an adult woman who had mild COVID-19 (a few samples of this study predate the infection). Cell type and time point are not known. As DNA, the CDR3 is TGTGCCAGCAGCGCCCTTAAAGGAGATACGCAGTATTTT. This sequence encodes CASSALKGDTQYF.